The T cell receptor beta chain described here comes from a study of T cell repertoires in cytomegalovirus infection. Study-wide background: Matching HLA type and CMV infection were both indicated by public TCR beta signatures.

From germline, CDR1 is ENHRY and CDR2 SYGVKD. Trimming pared 0 bases from V and 4 bases from J, leaving 7 bases between. The CDR3 runs 14 residues. Overall study results and limits: There were HLA-C-restricted CMV-specific TCR beta clonotypes dominating the ex vivo response. Cumulative frequency of public TCR beta families picked out carriers of CMV plus the relevant HLA.

MiXCR was run by TCRdb on the reads, yielding one entry per CDR3 protein. Of some 940,000 distinct CDR3 sequences detected, around 30% appear once; the ten largest clones hold about an eighth. About this clonotype itself: Its specificity is not known.

This TCR was recovered from a human donor in good health (CMV status not recorded). Some clones in this sample may be carry-over from other donors' samples. Material: cultured CD8+ T cells from PBMCs, obtained from culture after CMV antigen stimulation. The rearrangement links TRBV10-3 to TRBJ1-3, with D maybe TRBD1 (5 bases). CDR3 residues: CAISESQGGNTIYF. The CDR3 DNA reads as TGTGCCATCAGTGAGTCCCAGGGAGGAAACACCATATATTTT.